This TCR beta chain was captured in a study of T cell responses to AZD1222 COVID-19 vaccine. About this clone itself: The target antigen is unknown.

Data came from immunoSEQ multiplex PCR; TCRdb stores just in-frame clones and leaves some out. The table has about 94,000 clones, 90% seen once. The length of the CDR3 is 16 residues. Germline CDR1 SGHRS, CDR2 YFSETQ. Trimming cost V 4 bases and J 0 bases; bases outside gene matches: 7. Regarding the study as a whole: Reports indicate that nearly half of spike-specific TCRs are directed at unmutated variant regions.

The specimen was peripheral blood, collected on day 0 of AZD1222 vaccination. The chain is built from TRBV5-1 and TRBJ2-1; 7 nucleotides agree with TRBD2. The TCR comes from an adult in good health. CDR3 sequence (DNA): TGCGCCAGCAGCCCCCGACTAGCCAGCTCCTACAATGAGCAGTTCTTC. Its protein is CASSPRLASSYNEQFF.